Presented here are 27 T cell receptor beta chains from one specimen sequenced in a study of T cell repertoires in cytomegalovirus infection. TCRdb reprocessed the reads via MiXCR and lists one record per CDR3 protein. The sample holds about 890,000 distinct CDR3 sequences, approximately 30% seen once. No antigens are known for them. Sample: cultured CD8+ T cells from PBMCs, taken from culture after CMV antigen stimulation. Receptors originate from a human donor in good health (CMV status not recorded). Some clones in this sample may be carry-over from other donors' samples.

The rearrangement joins TRBV20-1 to TRBJ1-2, with D perhaps matching TRBD1 (6 bases). CDR3 length: 13 residues. Germline values: CDR1 DFQATT, CDR2 SNEGSKA (reference sequence). Trimming cost V 5 bases and J 4 bases, with 14 bases left between them. This chain's CDR3 is CSAPDSSTYGYTF. Written as DNA, the CDR3 is TGCAGTGCTCCGGACAGCTCGACCTATGGCTACACCTTC.

V and J are TRBV27 and TRBJ2-3; D ambiguous. V was cut by 5 bases and J by 4 bases, with 10 bases left in between. Germline lookup yields CDR1 MNHEY and CDR2 SMNVEV (reference sequence). The CDR3 spans 13 residues. The CDR3 sequence: CASSPDESDTQYF. As DNA, the CDR3 is TGTGCCAGCAGTCCCGACGAGTCAGATACGCAGTATTTT.

The chain carries TRBV6-2 or TRBV6-3 and TRBJ2-4; D call uncertain. CDR1 and CDR2 from the germline V gene are MNHEY and SVGEGT. Trimming left V 2 bases short and J 5 bases short, with 10 bases between. The CDR3 spans 14 residues. CDR3 amino acids: CASSYQMLENIQYF. The CDR3 bases are TGTGCCAGCAGTTACCAGATGCTGGAAAACATTCAGTACTTC.

This clonotype was counted once. This chain links TRBV13 with TRBJ2-5; 9 bases align to TRBD2. V was pared by 5 bases and J by 6 bases, with 16 bases of the junction left unmatched. This CDR3 region has 17 residues. The V gene's germline CDR1 is PRHDT and CDR2 FYEKMQ (reference sequence). CDR3 nucleotide sequence: TGTGCCAGCAGCCCCTTAGCGGGGGTTGACCCGGAGAAGACCCAGTACTTC. This encodes CASSPLAGVDPEKTQYF.

The chain links TRBV7-6 to TRBJ2-2; D is perhaps TRBD1 (7 bases). CDR3 length: 14 residues. Germline V gives CDR1 SGHVS, CDR2 FNYEAQ. V was shortened by 5 bases and J by 7 bases, with 14 bases between the two germline ends. CDR3 nucleotides: TGTGCCAGCAGCCCCCAGGGGGGAGTCGGGGAGCTGTTTTTT. Residues: CASSPQGGVGELFF.

In DNA, the CDR3 is TGTGCCAGCAGCTTGCAGGGCGGGGGGAGGGACAATGAGCAGTTCTTC. Translating gives CASSLQGGGRDNEQFF. The rearrangement joins TRBV5-5 to TRBJ2-1; 8 nucleotides line up with TRBD2. Germline CDR1 is SGHKS and CDR2 is YYEKEE (reference sequence). Unmatched junction bases numbered 8, after V lost 1 base and J lost 5 bases. There are 16 residues in the CDR3.

This clonotype has just a few counts. The chain joins TRBV27 to TRBJ1-1; tentatively, D is TRBD1 (5 bases). The CDR3 is 13 amino acids. Between the trimmed V and J ends, which lost 5 bases and 7 bases, there was a span of 14 bases. Per the germline V gene, CDR1 is MNHEY and CDR2 is SMNVEV (reference sequence). CDR3 sequence reads: CASSQGRGGEAFF. The CDR3 region has the DNA TGTGCCAGCAGTCAGGGTCGCGGAGGTGAAGCTTTCTTT.

This clonotype was recorded a few times. CDR3: CASSHPAGSGNTIYF. The CDR3 nucleotides are TGTGCCAGCAGCCACCCGGCAGGGTCCGGAAACACCATATATTTT. The rearrangement joins TRBV6-5 to TRBJ1-3, with a weak D call TRBD1 (5 bases). Trimming cost V 6 bases and J 4 bases, with 16 bases left between them. The CDR3 is 15 residues long. CDR1 and CDR2 (germline): MNHEY, SVGAGI.

The V and J genes are TRBV7-2 and TRBJ2-3, with 11 bases matching TRBD2. The CDR3 has 17 residues. Germline V gives CDR1 SGHTA, CDR2 FQGNSA. V lost 0 bases, J lost 2 bases, and 4 bases stayed unmatched. The CDR3 region is CASSLAPSGGSTDTQYF. The CDR3 DNA is TGTGCCAGCAGCTTAGCCCCTAGCGGGGGGTCCACAGATACGCAGTATTTT.

As to this clonotype: A single base separates this from a much larger clone, so it may be a read error. The chain uses TRBV6-2 or TRBV6-3 and TRBJ2-1; the match to TRBD1 covers 7 bases. This CDR3 region has 13 residues. Germline V lookup: CDR1 MNHEY, CDR2 SVGEGT. The CDR3, as DNA: TGTGTCAGCAGGGGACAGTCCTACAATGAGCAGTTCTTC. Translation: CVSRGQSYNEQFF.

In its sample, this clonotype was seen many times. Written as DNA, the CDR3 is TGTGCCAGCAGCCTGAGGACTAGCGGGACTAACACCGGGGAGCTGTTTTTT. Its translation: CASSLRTSGTNTGELFF. The rearrangement links TRBV7-6 to TRBJ2-2; 12 bases are shared with TRBD2. Trimming cost V 5 bases and J 2 bases; bases outside gene matches: 6. Germline values: CDR1 SGHVS, CDR2 FNYEAQ. This CDR3 is 17 amino acids long.

V usage is TRBV29-1 and J usage is TRBJ1-3; D is undetermined. V shed 0 bases and J shed 3 bases, with 15 bases lying between them. The germline V gene encodes CDR1 SQVTM and CDR2 ANQGSEA. This CDR3 spans 16 amino acids. The CDR3 DNA follows: TGCAGCGTTGAAGATTTTCGCCTCGGACTTGGAAACACCATATATTTT. Amino acid sequence: CSVEDFRLGLGNTIYF. Full variable domain (missing parts from reference TRBV29-1 and TRBJ1-3): SAVISQKPSRDICQRGTSLTIQCQVDSQVTMMFWYRQQPGQSLTLIATANQGSEATYESGFVIDKFPISRPNLTFSTLTVSNMSPEDSSIYLCSVEDFRLGLGNTIYFGEGSWLTVV.

This clonotype has a single count. This chain joins TRBV14 and TRBJ1-5, with TRBD1 as a possible D gene (5 bases). Germline V CDR1 and CDR2: SGHDN, FVKESK. This CDR3 is 12 amino acids long. The ends were cut back, 4 bases at V and 9 bases at J, with 10 bases in the middle. DNA of the CDR3: TGTGCCAGCAGCCCCTCGGGGGGGCCCCAGCATTTT. Translating gives CASSPSGGPQHF.

CDR3 nucleotides: TGTGCCAGCAGTTTAGGGGCCGGGACTCCAGAGACCCAGTACTTC. It yields the protein CASSLGAGTPETQYF. V is TRBV27 and J is TRBJ2-5, with D perhaps matching TRBD2 (6 bases). Looked up from germline, CDR1 is MNHEY and CDR2 is SMNVEV (reference sequence). The CDR3 consists of 15 residues. The ends were cut back, 2 bases at V and 4 bases at J, with 14 bases in the middle.

The sample holds a few counts of this clonotype. The chain recombines TRBV12-3 or TRBV12-4 with TRBJ2-3, with D tentatively TRBD2 (7 bases). This CDR3 has 19 residues. V was cut by 2 bases and J by 1 base, with 22 bases left in between. The CDR3 DNA reads TGTGCCAGCAGTTTAAGTTGGGGGGGGGCCGACCGGGGCACAGATACGCAGTATTTT. Encoded protein: CASSLSWGGADRGTDTQYF.

This clonotype appeared a few times. The chain recombines TRBV6-5 with TRBJ2-1; 10 positions agree with TRBD2. Losses at the gene ends were 7 bases for V and 4 bases for J; bases not matched to a gene: 4. The CDR3 runs 14 residues. Germline V gives CDR1 MNHEY, CDR2 SVGAGI. The DNA for the CDR3 is TGTGCCAGCACTAGCGGGGGAGAGTACAATGAGCAGTTCTTC. Its translation: CASTSGGEYNEQFF.

The chain is built from TRBV7-9 and TRBJ2-4; D is perhaps TRBD1 or TRBD2 (6 bases each). Germline V gene data show CDR1 as SEHNR and CDR2 as FQNEAQ (reference sequence). This CDR3 has 15 amino acids. V was clipped by 5 bases and J by 7 bases, with 18 bases between them. Here the CDR3 reads CASSDVQGGGNIQYF. The CDR3 region has the DNA TGTGCCAGCAGCGATGTGCAAGGAGGGGGGAACATTCAGTACTTC.

V is TRBV7-6 and J is TRBJ2-7; 8 bases match TRBD1. The V gene's germline CDR1 is SGHVS and CDR2 FNYEAQ. The CDR3 has 13 residues. The V and J ends lost 5 bases and 6 bases, in that order; junction bases with no gene match: 6. CDR3 nucleotide sequence: TGTGCCAGCAGCGATCGCACAGGGGGCGAGCAGTACGTC. This encodes CASSDRTGGEQYV.

This clonotype was recorded many times. The genes are TRBV7-6 and TRBJ2-7; D may be TRBD1 or TRBD2 (5 bases each). Looked up from germline, CDR1 is SGHVS and CDR2 is FNYEAQ. V lost 5 bases to trimming and J lost 5 bases, with 13 bases between them. The CDR3 contains 13 residues. The CDR3 sequence: CASSIQGPHEQYF. CDR3 DNA sequence: TGTGCCAGCAGCATTCAGGGACCCCACGAGCAGTACTTC.

The V call is TRBV6-5, the J call TRBJ2-1; 10 bases are a match to TRBD1. V lost 2 bases, J lost 2 bases, and 3 bases stayed unmatched. This CDR3 contains 16 residues. Germline CDR1 is MNHEY and CDR2 is SVGAGI. CDR3 bases: TGTGCCAGCAGTTACGGACAGGGGGTGGCCTACAATGAGCAGTTCTTC. Translating it yields CASSYGQGVAYNEQFF.

This clonotype was found a few times. The chain combines TRBV5-1 with TRBJ2-1; 8 bases agree with TRBD2. The CDR3 runs 13 residues. Germline V gene data show CDR1 as SGHRS and CDR2 as YFSETQ. J gave up 8 bases and V 5 bases, and 6 bases lay outside the gene matches. This chain's CDR3 is CASRVGGADEQFF. The CDR3 DNA sequence: TGCGCCAGCAGGGTCGGGGGGGCTGATGAGCAGTTCTTC.

The chain recombines TRBV6-2 or TRBV6-3 with TRBJ2-1; 8 bases agree with TRBD2. The CDR3 contains 16 residues. The germline CDR1 and CDR2 sequences are MNHEY and SVGEGT. V dropped 6 bases and J dropped 3; count of bases not matched to a gene: 10. CDR3 amino acids: CASSISTSGYYNEQFF. The CDR3 nucleotides read TGTGCCAGCAGCATATCTACTAGCGGATACTACAATGAGCAGTTCTTC.

The V gene is TRBV12-3 or TRBV12-4, the J gene TRBJ2-1, with D possibly called TRBD1 or TRBD2 (6 bases each). The CDR3 covers 12 residues. V was shortened by 7 bases and J by 10 bases, with 14 bases between the two germline ends. CDR3 in amino acids: CASTLGGGEQFF. CDR3 in DNA: TGTGCCAGCACCCTTGGAGGGGGGGAGCAGTTCTTC.

V and J are TRBV19 and TRBJ1-1; possibly TRBD1 for D (5 bases). The V end lost 4 bases, the J end lost 4 bases, and 19 bases lay between the germline ends. CDR1 and CDR2 (germline): LNHDA, SQIVND (reference sequence). The CDR3 is made up of 16 amino acids. The CDR3 is CASSTNSWGSGTEAFF. The CDR3 bases are TGTGCCAGTAGTACAAACTCTTGGGGGTCAGGCACTGAAGCTTTCTTT.

J is TRBJ1-1 and V is TRBV10-3, with TRBD1 identical over 7 bases. CDR1 ENHRY and CDR2 SYGVKD come from the germline V gene. With 6 bases clipped from V and 4 bases from J, the junction kept 11 bases outside the gene matches. This CDR3 is 15 amino acids long. CDR3 nucleotide sequence: TGTGCCATCAGCGACCTTACAGGGGAGGCCACTGAAGCTTTCTTT. This sequence encodes CAISDLTGEATEAFF.

This clonotype was seen a handful of times. This chain connects TRBV5-5 to TRBJ2-7; TRBD1 is a possible D gene (6 bases). Trimming removed 0 bases at V and 3 bases at J, with 13 bases between. The CDR3 length is 15 residues. Looked up from germline, CDR1 is SGHKS and CDR2 is YYEKEE (reference sequence). The CDR3 DNA is TGTGCCAGCAGCTTGGTCATGACAGGCTACTACGAGCAGTACTTC. It is translated as CASSLVMTGYYEQYF.

V gene TRBV19 combines with J gene TRBJ2-2, with D hard to call. CDR3 length: 13 residues. Germline CDR1 LNHDA, CDR2 SQIVND (reference sequence). Trimming shortened V by 5 bases and J by 4 bases, and 8 bases separated the two germline ends. The DNA for the CDR3 is TGTGCCAGTAGTTTACAGACCACCGGGGAGCTGTTTTTT. It specifies CASSLQTTGELFF.